The clone carrying this T cell receptor (beta chain) was detected a few times. No antigen is known for it. Generated by immunoSEQ multiplex PCR, the TCRdb table keeps only in-frame clones and is missing some. The sample consists of tens of thousands of clones, around 90% of them appearing once. This specimen belongs to a study of OX40 agonist ivuxolimab in advanced cancers. As for the study in general: Cancers in dose escalation were hepatocellular, melanoma, renal cell and head and neck.

Study-level points and caveats: Normalized expansion of T-cell clones was also low for some nonresponders. CD4+ T cells averaged fewer expanded clones than CD8+ T cells.

CDR1 is SGHNT and CDR2 is YENEEA in the germline V gene. The CDR3 has 13 residues. The V end was cut by 2 bases, the J end by 2 bases, with 7 bases between. This sample comprised CD4+ or CD8+ T cells sorted from blood, obtained in a trial of the OX40 agonist ivuxolimab. The clonotype comes from an adult with an advanced solid tumor such as melanoma, head and neck, liver or kidney cancer. The chain recombines TRBV11-3 with TRBJ2-7, with D uncertain. The CDR3 region is CASSLRTAYEQYF. Here the CDR3 DNA reads TGTGCCAGCAGCTTACGAACGGCCTACGAGCAGTACTTC. The full variable domain, rest sourced from reference TRBV11-3 and TRBJ2-7, is EAGVVQSPRYKIIEKKQPVAFWCNPISGHNTLYWYLQNLGQGPELLIRYENEEAVDDSQLPKDRFSAERLKGVDSTLKIQPAELGDSAVYLCASSLRTAYEQYFGPGTRLTVT.